Presented here are 15 T cell receptor beta chains from one specimen sequenced in a study of shared clonotypes between healthy human individuals. Positive CCR7 selection of CD45RO-negative cells yielded the naive CD8 cells, and terminally differentiated effector memory CD45RA+ cells were excluded. The data were produced by immunoSEQ multiplex PCR, yet TCRdb's version contains in-frame clones alone and is incomplete. In the table there are around 610,000 clones, approximately 96% of which are singletons. The source material was naive CD8+ T cells sorted from blood. The receptor source for this set is a woman younger than 45 in good health.

The rearrangement links TRBV29-1 to TRBJ2-7, with D unclear. The CDR3 spans 11 residues. Germline CDR1 and CDR2: SQVTM and ANQGSEA. The V gene lost 6 bases and the J gene lost 3 bases, with 9 bases spanning the gap. The CDR3 region is CSVVANYEQYF. CDR3 bases: TGCAGCGTGGTGGCTAACTACGAGCAGTACTTC.

J is TRBJ1-1 and V is TRBV7-3, with 7 positions matching TRBD1. The ends lost 2 bases at V and 1 base at J; junction bases unmatched: 19. The CDR3 extends over 20 amino acids. In germline, CDR1 is SGHTA, CDR2 FQGTGA. The CDR3 DNA sequence: TGTGCCAGCAGCTTATATACCACTCCCGCACGCCGACAGGGGAACACTGAAGCTTTCTTT. As protein: CASSLYTTPARRQGNTEAFF.

This rearrangement joins TRBV30 to TRBJ2-3; tentatively, D is TRBD1 (5 bases). This CDR3 has 13 amino acids. Trimming took off 0 bases at V and 5 bases at J, with 9 bases between the two ends. Germline V gene sequence: CDR1 GTSNPN, CDR2 SVGIG (reference sequence). Here the CDR3 DNA reads TGTGCCTGGAGTGTGTTAGGGGTAGATACGCAGTATTTT. Its protein is CAWSVLGVDTQYF.

This CDR3 reads CASSLTQGGLAKNIQYF. The CDR3 DNA reads as TGTGCCAGCAGCTTAACCCAAGGGGGTTTAGCCAAAAACATTCAGTACTTC. This chain joins TRBV7-6 and TRBJ2-4; the D gene is possibly TRBD1 (6 bases). The CDR3 contains 17 residues. V lost 2 bases to trimming and J lost 0 bases, with 14 bases between them. The V gene's germline CDR1 is SGHVS and CDR2 FNYEAQ.

About this clone itself: Other DNA sequences of this sample code for an identical CDR3. The genes are TRBV4-1 and TRBJ2-7; D not resolved. The CDR3 runs to 13 residues. V lost 1 base and J 5 bases, leaving 9 bases between the germline ends. Germline CDR1 is MGHRA and CDR2 is YSYEKL. Here the CDR3 DNA reads TGCGCCAGCAGCCAAGTGGGTGGCCACGAGCAGTACTTC. Translation: CASSQVGGHEQYF.

The rearrangement links TRBV7-2 to TRBJ2-7, with a weak D call TRBD2 (5 bases). The CDR3 length is 15 residues. The germline gives CDR1 SGHTA, CDR2 FQGNSA. The ends were cut back, 4 bases at V and 1 base at J, with 14 bases in the middle. The CDR3 loop is CASSSTMLGSYEQYF. The CDR3 coding sequence is TGTGCCAGCAGCTCGACTATGTTAGGGTCCTACGAGCAGTACTTC.

The chain employs TRBV4-1 and TRBJ2-7; D may be TRBD2 (6 bases). This CDR3 spans 15 amino acids. Trimming left V 1 base short and J 4 bases short, with 14 bases between. Per the germline V gene, CDR1 is MGHRA and CDR2 is YSYEKL. The CDR3, as DNA: TGCGCCAGCAGCCAAGTCGTTAGCGGAGAATACGAGCAGTACTTC. Its translation is CASSQVVSGEYEQYF.

With respect to this clone: Distinct nucleotide sequences in the sample also encode this CDR3. The chain uses TRBV20-1 and TRBJ1-1; D unresolved. The germline V gene encodes CDR1 DFQATT and CDR2 SNEGSKA (reference sequence). Trimming left V 3 bases short and J 3 bases short, with 5 bases between. The CDR3 is 11 amino acids. The chain's CDR3 is CSARRDTEAFF. The DNA of the CDR3 is TGCAGTGCTAGGCGGGACACTGAAGCTTTCTTT.

The chain joins TRBV19 to TRBJ2-7; 12 bases agree with TRBD1. Germline CDR1 reads LNHDA; CDR2 reads SQIVND (reference sequence). The CDR3 length is 14 residues. Germline trimming cut 8 bases from V and 7 bases from J; bases unmatched to any gene: 9. The CDR3 loop is CASGPGTGGFEQYF. The CDR3 nucleotides read TGTGCCAGTGGCCCCGGGACAGGGGGCTTTGAGCAGTACTTC.

This clone was found once. For the CDR3, the DNA is TGTGCCAGCAGCCCCGTAGGGGGGCTAGCGGGAGTTTCCTCCTACCTCTACAATGAGCAGTTCTTC. Its translation is CASSPVGGLAGVSSYLYNEQFF. The chain couples TRBV9 to TRBJ2-1, with TRBD2 matching over 10 bases. After removal of 4 bases from V and 3 bases from J, the junction contained 25 bases not matched to a gene. This CDR3 has 22 residues. Germline CDR1 and CDR2: SGDLS and YYNGEE.

The chain carries TRBV28 and TRBJ2-1, with 9 bases matching TRBD2. J lost 7 bases, V lost 5 bases, and 15 bases had no gene match. Germline CDR1 MDHEN, CDR2 SYDVKM. The CDR3 loop spans 17 amino acids. The CDR3 coding sequence is TGTGCCAGCAGTCCGCAGCCCCTGGCGGGAGGGCTAAATGAGCAGTTCTTC. Its translation: CASSPQPLAGGLNEQFF.

The chain recombines TRBV27 with TRBJ2-1; D unresolved. V was trimmed by 4 bases and J by 9 bases, leaving 7 bases between them. This CDR3 spans 11 amino acids. Germline CDR1 reads MNHEY; CDR2 reads SMNVEV (reference sequence). DNA for the CDR3: TGTGCCAGCAGTTGGGGTGGTGAGCAGTTCTTC. It codes for CASSWGGEQFF.

The genes are TRBV5-4 and TRBJ1-2, with TRBD1 matching over 9 bases. Per germline, CDR1 SGHNT and CDR2 YYREEE (reference sequence). The CDR3 runs to 13 residues. J lost 6 bases, V lost 4 bases, and 4 bases had no gene match. This CDR3 is CASSPGTGNGYTF. The CDR3 coding sequence is TGTGCCAGCAGCCCTGGGACAGGGAATGGCTACACCTTC.

The chain uses TRBV28 and TRBJ2-3, with 9 bases fitting TRBD2. Germline V gives CDR1 MDHEN, CDR2 SYDVKM. The CDR3 contains 17 residues. Trimming cost V 6 bases and J 1 base; bases outside gene matches: 11. CDR3 bases: TGTGCCAGCAGCCAACTAGCGGGTCAGGGGGGCACAGATACGCAGTATTTT. This codes for CASSQLAGQGGTDTQYF.

This chain uses TRBV2 with TRBJ2-1; 7 bases agree with TRBD2. J gave up 6 bases and V 9 bases, and 8 bases lay outside the gene matches. The CDR3 totals 13 residues. In germline, CDR1 is SNHLY, CDR2 FYNNEI. This chain's CDR3 is CARTSPLANEQFF. The CDR3 DNA reads as TGTGCCAGGACTAGCCCCCTCGCCAATGAGCAGTTCTTC. Combining the CDR3 with reference TRBV2 and TRBJ2-1 gives the whole variable domain EPEVTQTPSHQVTQMGQEVILRCVPISNHLYFYWYRQILGQKVEFLVSFYNNEISEKSEIFDDQFSVERPDGSNFTLKIRSTKLEDSAMYFCARTSPLANEQFFGPGTRLTVL.